This T cell receptor beta chain is drawn from a study of Tregs in tolerant kidney transplant recipients. Points from the study as a whole: This study did not directly address biological reproducibility. Donor-specific Treg expansion exceeded global Treg expansion in tolerant patients, suggesting antigen drive. Tregs expanded with activated donor B cells seemed most donor-specific. Few patients were studied, so findings need validation in larger groups.

Produced via immunoSEQ multiplex PCR; TCRdb's table is partial and in-frame only. Here the sample spans about 87,000 clones, over 85% being singletons. This clone was seen a single time. Its antigen is unknown. CDR3 size: 16 residues. Germline loops: CDR1 SGHAT, CDR2 FQNNGV. The V gene lost 5 bases and the J gene lost 0 bases, with 13 bases spanning the gap. The chain joins TRBV11-2 to TRBJ2-2; TRBD2 is a possible D gene (6 bases). This clonotype was sampled from a human donor who received a combined kidney and bone marrow transplant. Material: CD4+ T cells from blood, obtained before the transplant. CDR3 sequence: CASSTYRDSNTGELFF. DNA for the CDR3: TGTGCCAGCAGCACCTACCGGGACTCGAACACCGGGGAGCTGTTTTTT.